This T cell receptor (beta chain) appears in the sequencing data of a study of shared clonotypes between healthy human individuals. Remarks on this clone: The same CDR3 arises from other DNA sequences in this sample as well.

For every subset, genomic DNA was evenly distributed across several immunoSEQ plates. Profiling relied on immunoSEQ multiplex PCR, and the TCRdb table lists in-frame clones only, not all of them. The sample includes 470,000 or so clones, almost 80% seen only once; the top ten take around 12%. V lost 0 bases to trimming and J lost 5 bases, with 8 bases between them. CDR3 length: 14 amino acids. The germline CDR1 and CDR2 sequences are SEHNR and FQNEAQ (reference sequence). Material: PBMCs. The TCR comes from a woman aged 40 to 50 in good health. Some clones in this sample may be carry-over from other donors' samples. The rearrangement links TRBV7-9 to TRBJ1-5; possibly TRBD1 for D (5 bases). As DNA, the CDR3 is TGTGCCAGCAGCTTAGCGGGGGGGGATCAGCCCCAGCATTTT. Amino acid sequence: CASSLAGGDQPQHF. The full variable domain, with the rest looked up from reference TRBV7-9 and TRBJ1-5, is DTGVSQNPRHKITKRGQNVTFRCDPISEHNRLYWYRQTLGQGPEFLTYFQNEAQLEKSRLLSDRFSAERPKGSFSTLEIQRTEQGDSAMYLCASSLAGGDQPQHFGDGTRLSIL.